The source of this TCR beta chain is a study of blood T cell repertoires in COVID-19 (dated by TCRdb to 2020 to 2021). Some background on the complete study: Samples from collaborators originated in the United States, Italy and Spain and spanned both the acute and convalescent phases of COVID-19. The material from the prospective study consisted of cDNA or gDNA derived from T cells, B-cell-depleted T cells, or PBMCs. The dataset comprised deeply sampled blood TCRbeta repertoires from subjects exposed to, actively infected with, or recovered from COVID-19. The repertoires were made available in a free public database intended to serve as a resource for research on the immune response to SARS-CoV-2. Samples came from the ongoing ImmuneRACE study (first 160 participants) plus 1,254 subjects from 6 global collaborators. A de-identified subject ID, COVID-19 status, age in years and sex were almost always included in the sample metadata. HLA class I and class II types, where available, came from metadata supplied by the sample provider rather than from assay-based typing.

Findings and caveats that apply to the study as a whole: The quantity of clinical and demographic metadata differed by source and by participant and was supplied without curation.

The CDR3 numbers 13 residues from cysteine through phenylalanine. The entry retains the CDR3 DNA only, 39 bases that are in frame from base 1. As encoded in the germline V gene (reference sequence), CDR1 is LNHDA while CDR2 is SQIVND. After removal of 5 bases from V and 8 bases from J, the junction retains 8 bases not matched to a gene. The immunoSEQ Assay, a bias-controlled multiplex PCR, was used to amplify TCRbeta CDR3 regions from genomic DNA. Per the original workflow: The number of nucleated cells in each sample was estimated from the amplification of reference gene primers within the assay. Sequence reads were collapsed and filtered to measure the absolute abundance of every unique TCRbeta CDR3 rearrangement. Productive Simpson clonality was computed per sample as the square root of Simpson's diversity index over productive rearrangements. The immuneACCESS repertoire file appears here via TCRdb, limited to in-frame rearrangements. These files lack a portion of the clones; in checked studies, under half of the deficit traces to unresolved V genes, and the cause of the others is not known. V and J calls and clone size are given by that table; D and trimming were obtained from the DNA. Recorded for this sample are more than 100,000 clones; around 81% of them occurred a single time. The top ten clones comprise about 8.4% of the sample.

On this clone: Its specific antigen is unknown. Base qualities were left out, and no much larger clone turns up one base away.

The collaborating institutions used their own protocols to collect whole blood in K2EDTA tubes. Collaborator samples were shipped for TCRbeta analysis as frozen whole blood, isolated PBMCs, or DNA extracted from either sample type. This receptor chain uses TRBV19 and TRBJ1-2; 7 junctional bases match TRBD1. The sequence was collected from a woman aged 55-69 years with active or convalescent COVID-19. Sample: peripheral blood. The nucleotide sequence reads TGTGCCAGTAGTCGAGACAGGGAGTACGGCTACACCTTC. It codes for CASSRDREYGYTF.